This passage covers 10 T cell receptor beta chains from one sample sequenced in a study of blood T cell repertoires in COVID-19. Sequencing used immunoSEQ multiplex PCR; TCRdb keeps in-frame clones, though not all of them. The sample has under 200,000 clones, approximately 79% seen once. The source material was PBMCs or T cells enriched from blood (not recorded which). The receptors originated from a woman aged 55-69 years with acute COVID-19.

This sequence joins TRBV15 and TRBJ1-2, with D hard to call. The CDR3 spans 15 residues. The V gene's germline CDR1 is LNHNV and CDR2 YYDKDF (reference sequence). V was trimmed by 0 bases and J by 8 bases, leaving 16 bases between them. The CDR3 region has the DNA TGTGCCACCAGCAGAGATCATGGAGTCCCTTACGGCTACACCTTC. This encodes CATSRDHGVPYGYTF.

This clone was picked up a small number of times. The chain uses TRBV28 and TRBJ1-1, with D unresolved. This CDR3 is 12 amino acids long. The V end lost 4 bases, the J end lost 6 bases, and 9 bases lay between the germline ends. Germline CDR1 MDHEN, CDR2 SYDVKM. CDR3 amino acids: CASSSTTSEAFF. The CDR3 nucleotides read TGTGCCAGCAGTTCAACCACATCTGAAGCTTTCTTT. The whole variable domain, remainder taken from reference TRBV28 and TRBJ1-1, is DVKVTQSSRYLVKRTGEKVFLECVQDMDHENMFWYRQDPGLGLRLIYFSYDVKMKEKGDIPEGYSVSREKKERFSLILESASTNQTSMYLCASSSTTSEAFFGQGTRLTVV.

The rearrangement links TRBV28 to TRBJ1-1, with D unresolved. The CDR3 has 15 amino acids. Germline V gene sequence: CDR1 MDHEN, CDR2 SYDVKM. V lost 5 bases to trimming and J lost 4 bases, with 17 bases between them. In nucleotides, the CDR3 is TGTGCCAGCAGTCCGCTCTCACGGTCCGGCACTGAAGCTTTCTTT. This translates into CASSPLSRSGTEAFF.

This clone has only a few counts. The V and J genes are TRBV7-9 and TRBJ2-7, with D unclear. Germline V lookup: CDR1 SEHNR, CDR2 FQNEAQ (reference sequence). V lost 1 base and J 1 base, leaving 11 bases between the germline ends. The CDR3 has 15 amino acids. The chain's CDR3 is CASSLGAYKSYEQYV. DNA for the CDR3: TGTGCCAGCAGCTTAGGGGCCTACAAATCCTACGAGCAGTACGTC.

CDR3 in DNA: TGCGCCAGCAGCTTCTCCCTGAACACTGAAGCTTTCTTT. This gives the protein CASSFSLNTEAFF. The gene calls are TRBV5-1 and TRBJ1-1; D remains ambiguous. The ends were cut back, 2 bases at V and 0 bases at J, with 5 bases in the middle. Germline V gene lookup returns CDR1 SGHRS and CDR2 YFSETQ. This CDR3 contains 13 residues.

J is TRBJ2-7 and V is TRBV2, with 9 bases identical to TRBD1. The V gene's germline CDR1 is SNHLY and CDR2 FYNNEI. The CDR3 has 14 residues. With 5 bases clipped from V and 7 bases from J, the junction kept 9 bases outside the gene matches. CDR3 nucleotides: TGTGCCAGCAGTTTACCAAGGACAGGGGAAGAGCAGTACGTC. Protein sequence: CASSLPRTGEEQYV.

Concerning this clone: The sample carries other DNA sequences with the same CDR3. CDR3 sequence: CASSLVGRANTGELFF. The CDR3 bases are TGTGCCAGCAGCTTAGTAGGCAGGGCGAACACCGGGGAGCTGTTTTTT. The gene calls are TRBV7-9 and TRBJ2-2; perhaps TRBD1 as D (5 bases). Looked up from germline, CDR1 is SEHNR and CDR2 is FQNEAQ (reference sequence). The length of the CDR3 is 16 residues. V was cut by 1 base and J by 0 bases, with 9 bases left in between.

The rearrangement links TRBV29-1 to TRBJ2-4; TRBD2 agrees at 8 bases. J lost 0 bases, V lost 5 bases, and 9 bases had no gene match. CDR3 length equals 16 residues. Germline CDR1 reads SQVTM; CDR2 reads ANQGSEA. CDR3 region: CSVRGGFGIAKNIQYF. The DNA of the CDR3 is TGCAGCGTTCGGGGGGGGTTCGGGATAGCCAAAAACATTCAGTACTTC.

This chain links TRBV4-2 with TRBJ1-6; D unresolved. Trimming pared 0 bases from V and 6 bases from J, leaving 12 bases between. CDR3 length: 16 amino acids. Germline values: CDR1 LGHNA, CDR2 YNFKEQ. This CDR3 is CASSQEAGVANSPLHF. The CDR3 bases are TGTGCCAGCAGCCAAGAGGCCGGGGTTGCTAATTCACCCCTCCACTTT.

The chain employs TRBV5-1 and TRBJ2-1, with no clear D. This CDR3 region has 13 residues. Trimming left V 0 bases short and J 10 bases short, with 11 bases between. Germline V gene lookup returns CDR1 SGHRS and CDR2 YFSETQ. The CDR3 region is CASSLADSREQFF. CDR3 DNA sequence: TGCGCCAGCAGCTTGGCCGACTCCCGGGAGCAGTTCTTC.